Each of the 26 T cell receptor beta chains below was sequenced from the same sample in a study of T cells in Graves' hyperthyroidism and ophthalmopathy. Template material for amplifying TCR beta CDR3 regions consisted of RNA transcripts. TCR CDR3 underwent first-round RT-PCR with the HTBI primer set. TCRdb used MiXCR to reprocess the multiplex PCR reads, holding one entry per CDR3 protein. The sample holds some 690,000 distinct CDR3 sequences; 15% to 20% are singletons and the top ten take about 16%. Specimen: blood. The receptors originated from a man aged 50 to 59 with Graves' hyperthyroidism.

This clonotype was seen repeatedly, ten times or more. CDR3 bases: TGTGCCTGGACAGCGGGAGCTGGGGAGACCCAGTACTTC. It encodes CAWTAGAGETQYF. The chain couples TRBV30 to TRBJ2-5; TRBD2 matches 8 bases. Trimming cost V 4 bases and J 5 bases; bases outside gene matches: 6. The CDR3 has 13 residues. CDR1 is GTSNPN, CDR2 SVGIG, per germline (reference sequence).

This clonotype was detected many times. V and J are TRBV28 and TRBJ2-7, with 11 bases lining up with TRBD2. Per germline, CDR1 MDHEN and CDR2 SYDVKM. J lost 2 bases, V lost 5 bases, and 2 bases had no gene match. There are 14 residues in the CDR3. This CDR3 is CASSNSGRAYEQYF. Written as DNA, the CDR3 is TGTGCCAGCAGTAATAGCGGGAGGGCCTACGAGCAGTACTTC.

This clonotype appeared a few times. This chain joins TRBV7-3 and TRBJ2-1; the D gene is possibly TRBD2 (6 bases). The germline gives CDR1 SGHTA, CDR2 FQGTGA. V was clipped by 8 bases and J by 1 base, with 15 bases between them. The CDR3 length is 15 residues. CDR3 sequence (DNA): TGTGCCAGCGGAACTGCGGGGATTTCCTACAATGAGCAGTTCTTC. It is translated as CASGTAGISYNEQFF. Supplemented by reference TRBV7-3 and TRBJ2-1, the full variable domain reads GAGVSQTPSNKVTEKGKYVELRCDPISGHTALYWYRQSLGQGPEFLIYFQGTGAADDSGLPNDRFFAVRPEGSVSTLKIQRTERGDSAVYLCASGTAGISYNEQFFGPGTRLTVL.

This clonotype was seen more than once but under ten times. The chain links TRBV3-1 to TRBJ1-1; unclear D gene. Germline V gene data show CDR1 as LGHDT and CDR2 as YNNKEL (reference sequence). The germline V and J ends were trimmed by 0 bases and 1 base, with 12 bases remaining between them. The CDR3 covers 16 residues. Here the CDR3 DNA reads TGTGCCAGCAGCCAAGACCCCGGAAGCCCGAACACTGAAGCTTTCTTT. This sequence encodes CASSQDPGSPNTEAFF. Supplemented by reference TRBV3-1 and TRBJ1-1, the full variable domain reads DTAVSQTPKYLVTQMGNDKSIKCEQNLGHDTMYWYKQDSKKFLKIMFSYNNKELIINETVPNRFSPKSPDKAHLNLHINSLELGDSAVYFCASSQDPGSPNTEAFFGQGTRLTVV.

This clonotype appeared many times. V and J are TRBV27 and TRBJ2-7; a weak D match, TRBD1 (5 bases). Looked up from germline, CDR1 is MNHEY and CDR2 is SMNVEV (reference sequence). The V end lost 4 bases, the J end lost 2 bases, and 15 bases lay between the germline ends. There are 15 residues in the CDR3. This chain's CDR3 is CASSSRQGLAYEQYF. CDR3 sequence (DNA): TGTGCCAGCAGTTCCCGGCAGGGCCTAGCCTACGAGCAGTACTTC.

The V call is TRBV4-1, the J call TRBJ2-7, with TRBD2 matching over 8 bases. CDR3 length equals 16 residues. Germline V lookup: CDR1 MGHRA, CDR2 YSYEKL. Trimming removed 1 base from V and 5 bases from J; junction bases left unmatched: 10. CDR3 amino acids: CASSQVSREGLHEQYF. In DNA form, the CDR3 reads TGCGCCAGCAGCCAAGTTTCCCGGGAGGGCCTACACGAGCAGTACTTC.

This clonotype was seen ten or more times. The chain recombines TRBV28 with TRBJ1-5; no firm D call. Germline loops: CDR1 MDHEN, CDR2 SYDVKM. The CDR3 length is 13 residues. Trimming pared 5 bases from V and 2 bases from J, leaving 7 bases between. The CDR3 sequence is CASSSGGNQPQHF. The CDR3 region has the DNA TGTGCCAGCAGTAGTGGGGGCAATCAGCCCCAGCATTTT.

V usage is TRBV29-1 and J usage is TRBJ2-7, with TRBD1 identical over 8 bases. The CDR3 is 13 amino acids. The germline V gene encodes CDR1 SQVTM and CDR2 ANQGSEA. V was clipped by 7 bases and J by 7 bases; unmatched bases: 12. For the CDR3, the DNA is TGCAGCGCAAGACCCGACAGGGGTTGGGAGCAGTACTTC. It yields the protein CSARPDRGWEQYF.

The chain employs TRBV10-3 and TRBJ2-5, with 10 nucleotides matching TRBD2. With V trimmed by 11 bases and J by 2 bases, 8 bases remained unmatched. CDR1 is ENHRY and CDR2 is SYGVKD in the germline V gene. The CDR3 is 14 amino acids. The CDR3 is CALSTSGSQETQYF. As DNA, the CDR3 is TGTGCCCTTTCGACTAGCGGGTCGCAAGAGACCCAGTACTTC.

This clonotype was seen ten or more times. The rearrangement links TRBV12-3 or TRBV12-4 to TRBJ2-1; 12 nucleotides match TRBD2. V shed 10 bases, J shed 7 bases, and the junction held 14 bases outside the gene matches. The CDR3 has 16 amino acids. CDR3 bases: TGTGCCACCACGGCGCAGGTTCTAGCGGGAGGGAATGAGCAGTTCTTC. Its protein product is CATTAQVLAGGNEQFF.

This clonotype was counted at least ten times. This sequence joins TRBV2 and TRBJ2-7; D is unclear. Germline CDR1 and CDR2: SNHLY and FYNNEI. The CDR3 is made up of 12 amino acids. V was clipped by 4 bases and J by 2 bases, with 6 bases between them. As DNA, the CDR3 is TGTGCCAGCAGTGGGGATGCCTACGAGCAGTACTTC. This translates into CASSGDAYEQYF.

The V call is TRBV4-2, the J call TRBJ2-7; TRBD2 matches 9 bases. The CDR3 is 16 residues long. V gave up 4 bases and J gave up 5 bases; unmatched junction bases: 12. Germline V lookup: CDR1 LGHNA, CDR2 YNFKEQ. For the CDR3, the DNA is TGTGCCAGCAGCCTCCAGGGCGGATTAGCGGGAGACGAGCAGTACTTC. As protein: CASSLQGGLAGDEQYF.

This clonotype showed up many times. V and J are TRBV19 and TRBJ2-6; D might be TRBD2 (6 bases). V was pared by 6 bases and J by 0 bases, with 15 bases between. The CDR3 extends over 17 amino acids. Germline V gene lookup returns CDR1 LNHDA and CDR2 SQIVND (reference sequence). The CDR3 loop is CASRTGVGRSGANVLTF. The CDR3 region has the DNA TGTGCCAGTAGGACGGGGGTTGGGCGCTCTGGGGCCAACGTCCTGACTTTC. The whole variable domain, filled in from reference TRBV19 and TRBJ2-6, reads DGGITQSPKYLFRKEGQNVTLSCEQNLNHDAMYWYRQDPGQGLRLIYYSQIVNDFQKGDIAEGYSVSREKKESFPLTVTSAQKNPTAFYLCASRTGVGRSGANVLTFGAGSRLTVL.

The rearrangement joins TRBV28 to TRBJ2-7; possible D gene TRBD1, 6 bases. V was shortened by 7 bases and J by 4 bases, with 20 bases between the two germline ends. The CDR3 is made up of 15 amino acids. CDR1 is MDHEN and CDR2 is SYDVKM in the germline V gene. CDR3 nucleotides: TGTGCCAGCACCGAGCTGTCTGAAAGGGGGTACGAGCAGTACTTC. It specifies CASTELSERGYEQYF.

On this clonotype itself: A single base separates this from a much larger clone, so it may be a read error. V usage is TRBV7-9 and J usage is TRBJ2-2; TRBD2 aligns across 7 bases. From germline, CDR1 is SEHNR and CDR2 FQNEAQ (reference sequence). V was clipped by 5 bases and J by 3 bases; unmatched bases: 6. The CDR3 has 15 residues. CDR3 residues: CASSIGGRYTGELFF. The CDR3 bases are TGTGCCAGCAGCATAGGCGGGAGATACACCGGGGAGCTGTTTTTT.

This chain uses TRBV28 with TRBJ1-3, with a tentative D call TRBD1 (5 bases). Germline CDR1 reads MDHEN; CDR2 reads SYDVKM. This CDR3 has 16 residues. V was trimmed by 5 bases and J by 4 bases, leaving 18 bases between them. CDR3 in amino acids: CASSDSQGRPGNTIYF. CDR3 in DNA: TGTGCCAGCAGTGACTCCCAGGGTAGACCCGGAAACACCATATATTTT.

A word on this clonotype: This may be a read error, as it is one base from a much larger clone. The chain combines TRBV18 with TRBJ1-2; perhaps TRBD1 as D (6 bases). The V end lost 6 bases, the J end lost 8 bases, and 13 bases lay between the germline ends. Germline CDR1 and CDR2: KGHSH and LQKENI. This CDR3 is built from 12 residues. The chain's CDR3 is CASSSNRVGYTF. CDR3 coding DNA: TGTGCCAGCTCGAGCAACAGGGTAGGCTACACCTTC.

This clonotype has only one observation. The chain is built from TRBV3-1 and TRBJ1-1; perhaps TRBD1 as D (5 bases). V was cut by 5 bases and J by 4 bases, with 14 bases left in between. The CDR3 has 14 residues. From germline, CDR1 is LGHDT and CDR2 YNNKEL (reference sequence). This chain's CDR3 is CASSVKRGGTEAFF. For the CDR3, the DNA is TGTGCCAGCAGCGTCAAGAGGGGCGGCACTGAAGCTTTCTTT.

This clonotype appeared many times. CDR3 protein: CASNPPSGSRTDTQYF. The DNA of the CDR3 is TGTGCCAGCAATCCCCCCAGCGGGAGTCGAACAGATACGCAGTATTTT. V gene TRBV2 combines with J gene TRBJ2-3; 8 positions match TRBD2. V shed 7 bases and J 3 bases; nucleotides not matched to a gene: 12. This CDR3 region has 16 residues. CDR1 is SNHLY, CDR2 FYNNEI, per germline.

This clonotype was detected many times. V is TRBV6-1 and J is TRBJ1-5; D is possibly TRBD1 (6 bases). CDR1 is MNHNS, CDR2 SASEGT, per germline. The germline V and J ends were trimmed by 3 bases and 0 bases, with 9 bases remaining between them. CDR3 length equals 15 residues. DNA of the CDR3: TGTGCCAGCAGTGACTGGACAGATAGCAATCAGCCCCAGCATTTT. Translating gives CASSDWTDSNQPQHF.

In this sample, this clonotype turned up many times. The chain joins TRBV7-2 to TRBJ2-1, with a possible D match to TRBD1 (8 bases). This CDR3 is built from 15 residues. With 8 bases removed from V and 5 bases from J, the gap between germline ends came to 19 bases. Germline CDR1 reads SGHTA; CDR2 reads FQGNSA. The CDR3 spells CASVQGASGNNEQFF. DNA for the CDR3: TGTGCCAGCGTCCAGGGGGCGAGCGGGAACAATGAGCAGTTCTTC.

This clonotype was counted at least ten times. The chain combines TRBV2 with TRBJ1-2; unclear D gene. V was cut by 4 bases and J by 3 bases, with 12 bases left in between. Germline V gene sequence: CDR1 SNHLY, CDR2 FYNNEI. This CDR3 contains 14 residues. The DNA for the CDR3 is TGTGCCAGCAGTGGTGTCATTAGGGACTATGGCTACACCTTC. Its protein is CASSGVIRDYGYTF. Based on the CDR3 plus reference TRBV2 and TRBJ1-2, the full variable domain is EPEVTQTPSHQVTQMGQEVILRCVPISNHLYFYWYRQILGQKVEFLVSFYNNEISEKSEIFDDQFSVERPDGSNFTLKIRSTKLEDSAMYFCASSGVIRDYGYTFGSGTRLTVV.

In its sample, this clonotype was seen many times. The chain is built from TRBV28 and TRBJ1-2, with 8 bases lining up with TRBD1. The CDR3 sequence is 19 residues long. Germline V gene sequence: CDR1 MDHEN, CDR2 SYDVKM. V gave up 4 bases and J gave up 2 bases; unmatched junction bases: 18. The CDR3 DNA is TGTGCCAGCAGTTCACCCGCCCCAGGGGGCAGGGGAAACAACTATGGCTACACCTTC. This encodes CASSSPAPGGRGNNYGYTF.

The chain uses TRBV2 and TRBJ1-1; D ambiguous. This CDR3 has 13 residues. From germline, CDR1 is SNHLY and CDR2 FYNNEI. Trimming took off 7 bases at V and 11 bases at J, with 20 bases between the two ends. CDR3 DNA: TGTGCCAGCAACGAGGCTCCTCGTGGGGAGGCTTTCTTT. Amino acids: CASNEAPRGEAFF.

The gene calls are TRBV9 and TRBJ2-6; TRBD2 matches 16 bases. There are 22 residues in the CDR3. The J segment lost 2 bases and the V segment lost 3 bases, leaving 14 bases of the junction unmatched. Germline V gene sequence: CDR1 SGDLS, CDR2 YYNGEE. CDR3 region: CASSEPVRGTSGRATGANVLTF. The CDR3 DNA follows: TGTGCCAGCAGCGAGCCGGTCCGGGGGACTAGCGGGAGGGCCACTGGGGCCAACGTCCTGACTTTC.

This clonotype was seen many times. The J gene is TRBJ1-1, the V gene TRBV11-2, with a possible D match to TRBD1 (5 bases). The germline CDR1 and CDR2 sequences are SGHAT and FQNNGV. V was clipped by 6 bases and J by 6 bases, with 17 bases between them. The CDR3 spans 14 residues. The CDR3 nucleotides are TGTGCCAGCAGACCTCCTGCAGGGTACCCTGAAGCTTTCTTT. This gives the protein CASRPPAGYPEAFF.